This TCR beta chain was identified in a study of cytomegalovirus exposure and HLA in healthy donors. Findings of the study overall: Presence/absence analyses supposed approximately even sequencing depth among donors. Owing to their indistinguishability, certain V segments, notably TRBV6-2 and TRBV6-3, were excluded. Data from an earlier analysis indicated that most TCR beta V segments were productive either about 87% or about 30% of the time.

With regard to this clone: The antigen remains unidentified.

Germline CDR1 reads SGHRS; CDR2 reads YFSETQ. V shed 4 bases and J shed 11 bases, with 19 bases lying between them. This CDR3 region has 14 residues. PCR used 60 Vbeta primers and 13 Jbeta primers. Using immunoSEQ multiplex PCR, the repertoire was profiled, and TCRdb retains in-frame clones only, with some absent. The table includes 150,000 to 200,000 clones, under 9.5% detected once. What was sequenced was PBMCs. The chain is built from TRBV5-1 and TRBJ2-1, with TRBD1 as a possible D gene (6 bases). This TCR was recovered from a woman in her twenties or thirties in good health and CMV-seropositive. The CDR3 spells CASSQLTGPPQQFF. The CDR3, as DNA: TGCGCCAGCAGCCAATTGACAGGCCCCCCACAGCAGTTCTTC.